The 5 T cell receptor beta chains below come from one sample, sequenced in a study of identical twins. TCRdb independently ran MiXCR on the 5' RACE reads; one entry per CDR3 protein. The sample lists roughly 230,000 distinct CDR3 sequences, about 8.5% occurring once. This sample was shared with a second study, whose subject was yellow fever vaccine responses in identical twins.

The material sequenced was CD8+ T cells sorted from blood. These receptors originate from a young woman in good health.

The chain recombines TRBV7-9 with TRBJ2-3, with 8 bases aligning to TRBD2. The J segment lost 3 bases and the V segment lost 4 bases, leaving 3 bases of the junction unmatched. There are 14 residues in the CDR3. Germline V gives CDR1 SEHNR, CDR2 FQNEAQ (reference sequence). CDR3 in amino acids: CASSSTSETDTQYF. CDR3 DNA sequence: TGTGCCAGCAGCTCGACTAGCGAAACAGATACGCAGTATTTT.

The chain carries TRBV28 and TRBJ2-7; maybe TRBD2 (6 bases). Germline V CDR1 and CDR2: MDHEN, SYDVKM. Trimming removed 6 bases from V and 4 bases from J, with 13 bases in between. This CDR3 spans 13 amino acids. The CDR3 here is CASSPGGWYEQYF. DNA of the CDR3: TGTGCCAGCAGCCCCGGGGGATGGTACGAGCAGTACTTC.

This clonotype showed up just a few times. This sequence joins TRBV6-5 and TRBJ1-2, with 7 bases matching TRBD1. The CDR3 has 13 residues. The V and J ends lost 0 bases and 6 bases, in that order; junction bases with no gene match: 1. Germline CDR1 is MNHEY and CDR2 is SVGAGI. The CDR3 DNA reads TGTGCCAGCAGTTACTCGACAGGGAATGGCTACACCTTC. Protein product: CASSYSTGNGYTF.

This clonotype came up a few times. The chain employs TRBV15 and TRBJ2-7, with D perhaps matching TRBD1 or TRBD2 (5 bases each). CDR3 length equals 14 residues. V dropped 3 bases and J dropped 0 bases, with 9 bases sitting between them. The germline CDR1 and CDR2 sequences are LNHNV and YYDKDF (reference sequence). The CDR3 here is CATSSRDRSYEQYF. CDR3 DNA sequence: TGTGCCACCAGCAGCCGGGACCGCTCCTACGAGCAGTACTTC.

This clonotype was counted between two and nine times. V gene TRBV28 combines with J gene TRBJ2-5; no clear D. The CDR3 loop spans 12 amino acids. Germline CDR1 and CDR2: MDHEN and SYDVKM. Trimming removed 4 bases from V and 0 bases from J, with 3 bases in between. The CDR3, as DNA: TGTGCCAGCAGTTGGGACCAAGAGACCCAGTACTTC. Its translation is CASSWDQETQYF.